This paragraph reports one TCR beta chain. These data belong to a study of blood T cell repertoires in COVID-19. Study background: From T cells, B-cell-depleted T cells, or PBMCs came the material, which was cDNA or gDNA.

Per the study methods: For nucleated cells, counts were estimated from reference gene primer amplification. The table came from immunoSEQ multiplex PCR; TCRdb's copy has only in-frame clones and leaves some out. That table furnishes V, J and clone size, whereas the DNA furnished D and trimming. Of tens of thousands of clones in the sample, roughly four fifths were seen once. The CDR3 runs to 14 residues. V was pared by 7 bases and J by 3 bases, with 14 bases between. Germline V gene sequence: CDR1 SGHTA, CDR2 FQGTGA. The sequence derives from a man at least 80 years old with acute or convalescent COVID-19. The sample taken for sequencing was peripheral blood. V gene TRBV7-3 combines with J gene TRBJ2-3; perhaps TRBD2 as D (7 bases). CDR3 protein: CASTYGGPTDTQYF. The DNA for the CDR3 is TGTGCCAGCACCTACGGGGGGCCTACAGATACGCAGTATTTT.